Each of the 21 T cell receptor beta chains below was sequenced from the same sample in a study of control samples from healthy donors and cancer patients. The method was immunoSEQ multiplex PCR; TCRdb's version includes in-frame clones alone and lacks a portion of them. The data contain 35,000 to 50,000 clones, roughly 94% of them singletons. Sequencing was performed on blood. The receptors derive from a man aged 60 to 75 in good health.

The chain uses TRBV2 and TRBJ2-1; D unresolved. V lost 6 bases and J lost 5, with 2 bases in between. The germline V gene has CDR1 SNHLY and CDR2 FYNNEI. CDR3 length: 10 amino acids. CDR3 bases: TGTGCCAGCAGGGACAATGAGCAGTTCTTC. It codes for CASRDNEQFF. Full variable domain (outside the CDR3, taken from reference TRBV2 and TRBJ2-1): EPEVTQTPSHQVTQMGQEVILRCVPISNHLYFYWYRQILGQKVEFLVSFYNNEISEKSEIFDDQFSVERPDGSNFTLKIRSTKLEDSAMYFCASRDNEQFFGPGTRLTVL.

This chain joins TRBV11-3 and TRBJ2-7; no firm D call. Looked up from germline, CDR1 is SGHNT and CDR2 is YENEEA. V gave up 0 bases and J gave up 3 bases, with 12 bases separating them. This CDR3 has 15 residues. The CDR3 loop is CASSLESRGIYEQYF. Here the CDR3 DNA reads TGTGCCAGCAGCTTAGAGTCGAGAGGAATCTACGAGCAGTACTTC.

This rearrangement joins TRBV27 to TRBJ2-3; TRBD2 is a possible D gene (6 bases). CDR1 and CDR2 from the germline V gene are MNHEY and SMNVEV (reference sequence). This CDR3 spans 17 amino acids. Trimming removed 9 bases from V and 0 bases from J, with 22 bases in between. The CDR3 reads CARRGGLRTPSTDTQYF. Here the CDR3 DNA reads TGTGCCAGGAGGGGTGGACTACGGACCCCTAGCACAGATACGCAGTATTTT.

J is TRBJ2-2 and V is TRBV27, with TRBD1 identical over 8 bases. The length of the CDR3 is 16 residues. Unmatched junction bases numbered 10, after V lost 2 bases and J lost 8 bases. CDR1 MNHEY and CDR2 SMNVEV come from the germline V gene (reference sequence). The CDR3 coding sequence is TGTGCCAGCAGTTTAACCCCGGACAGGGCGTGGGGGGAGCTGTTTTTT. It yields the protein CASSLTPDRAWGELFF.

The rearrangement joins TRBV24-1 to TRBJ2-7; tentatively, D is TRBD1 or TRBD2 (5 bases each). Germline-derived CDR1 and CDR2 are KGHDR and SFDVKD. V shed 2 bases and J shed 5 bases, with 12 bases lying between them. The CDR3 totals 14 residues. The CDR3 nucleotides read TGTGCCACCAGTGATTCCGGTGGGACCCACGAGCAGTACTTC. It translates to CATSDSGGTHEQYF.

V gene TRBV9 combines with J gene TRBJ2-3; D is ambiguous. Trimming took off 0 bases at V and 4 bases at J, with 6 bases between the two ends. This CDR3 has 13 residues. Per germline, CDR1 SGDLS and CDR2 YYNGEE. CDR3 nucleotides: TGTGCCAGCAGCGTAGAACAGCCAGATACGCAGTATTTT. Protein sequence: CASSVEQPDTQYF.

The chain has TRBV19 and TRBJ2-1; no clear D gene. V dropped 4 bases and J dropped 7 bases, with 5 bases sitting between them. The CDR3 runs 11 residues. The germline gives CDR1 LNHDA, CDR2 SQIVND (reference sequence). In nucleotides, the CDR3 is TGTGCCAGTAGTAGCTTTAATGAGCAGTTCTTC. Translating it yields CASSSFNEQFF. The full variable domain, with the rest looked up from reference TRBV19 and TRBJ2-1, is DGGITQSPKYLFRKEGQNVTLSCEQNLNHDAMYWYRQDPGQGLRLIYYSQIVNDFQKGDIAEGYSVSREKKESFPLTVTSAQKNPTAFYLCASSSFNEQFFGPGTRLTVL.

V usage is TRBV27 and J usage is TRBJ2-3; D might be TRBD1 (6 bases). The V end lost 4 bases, the J end lost 3 bases, and 17 bases lay between the germline ends. There are 16 residues in the CDR3. Looked up from germline, CDR1 is MNHEY and CDR2 is SMNVEV (reference sequence). CDR3 in DNA: TGTGCCAGCAGTTCAGAACAGGGCTTCGTGACAGATACGCAGTATTTT. It is translated as CASSSEQGFVTDTQYF.

The V gene is TRBV5-5, the J gene TRBJ2-5; D is unclear. This CDR3 comprises 14 residues. Trimming stripped 0 bases from V and 1 base from J, with 7 bases between. CDR1 is SGHKS and CDR2 is YYEKEE in the germline V gene (reference sequence). The CDR3 coding sequence is TGTGCCAGCAGCTTGGTGGGCAGCCAAGAGACCCAGTACTTC. Translated: CASSLVGSQETQYF.

The rearrangement joins TRBV7-8 to TRBJ1-4, with D hard to call. Germline V gene data show CDR1 as SGHVS and CDR2 as FQNEAQ. The CDR3 has 14 amino acids. Deletions cut 6 bases from V and 0 bases from J, with 8 bases between. The CDR3 loop is CASRLRATNEKLFF. The CDR3 DNA reads as TGTGCCAGCAGATTGAGGGCAACTAATGAAAAACTGTTTTTT.

In this sample, this clone turned up once. This chain joins TRBV12-3 or TRBV12-4 and TRBJ1-1, with TRBD1 matching over 8 bases. J lost 5 bases, V lost 6 bases, and 5 bases had no gene match. The CDR3 totals 13 residues. The CDR3 sequence is CASSYRGGTEAFF. DNA of the CDR3: TGTGCCAGCAGCTACAGGGGGGGAACTGAAGCTTTCTTT.

The chain has TRBV6-5 and TRBJ2-7; 11 nucleotides line up with TRBD2. Germline V gene sequence: CDR1 MNHEY, CDR2 SVGAGI. The CDR3 extends over 14 amino acids. After removal of 7 bases from V and 0 bases from J, the junction contained 2 bases not matched to a gene. This chain's CDR3 is CASTSGRNSYEQYF. DNA for the CDR3: TGTGCCAGCACTAGCGGGAGGAACTCCTACGAGCAGTACTTC.

The rearrangement joins TRBV18 to TRBJ2-1, with D tentatively TRBD1 (6 bases). Germline V gene sequence: CDR1 KGHSH, CDR2 LQKENI. The CDR3 extends over 12 amino acids. The V and J ends lost 5 bases and 6 bases respectively, with 8 bases between them. The CDR3 region is CASSKGVNEQFF. The CDR3 DNA reads TGTGCCAGCTCAAAGGGGGTCAATGAGCAGTTCTTC.

The J gene is TRBJ2-7, the V gene TRBV7-9, with D perhaps given as TRBD1 or TRBD2 (7 bases each). The germline V and J ends were trimmed by 5 bases and 2 bases, with 25 bases remaining between them. The CDR3 runs to 18 residues. Germline lookup yields CDR1 SEHNR and CDR2 FQNEAQ (reference sequence). The CDR3 spells CASSPGGVWAGTPYEQYF. The CDR3 nucleotides read TGTGCCAGCAGCCCAGGGGGGGTTTGGGCCGGGACACCCTACGAGCAGTACTTC.

The chain employs TRBV3-1 (or the pseudogene TRBV3-2) and TRBJ1-2, with D perhaps TRBD1 (5 bases). The CDR3 runs 14 residues. Germline V gene lookup returns CDR1 LGHDT and CDR2 YNNKEL (reference sequence). V lost 3 bases and J 3 bases, leaving 11 bases between the germline ends. CDR3 in DNA: TGTGCCAGCAGCCACCGTGCGGGGGACTATGGCTACACCTTC. This gives the protein CASSHRAGDYGYTF.

The chain couples TRBV6-1 to TRBJ1-1, with a tentative D call TRBD1 (6 bases). The V end was cut by 2 bases, the J end by 3 bases, with 10 bases between. Looked up from germline, CDR1 is MNHNS and CDR2 is SASEGT. The CDR3 spans 14 residues. In DNA, the CDR3 is TGTGCCAGCAGTGAAACGGGACATCACACTGAAGCTTTCTTT. Translated, it gives CASSETGHHTEAFF.

This chain joins TRBV29-1 and TRBJ2-2, with D unresolved. Trimming shortened V by 4 bases and J by 6 bases, and 15 bases separated the two germline ends. CDR3 size: 14 residues. Germline-derived CDR1 and CDR2 are SQVTM and ANQGSEA. The CDR3 reads CSVGGRVESGELFF. The CDR3, as DNA: TGCAGCGTTGGTGGACGGGTGGAATCCGGGGAGCTGTTTTTT.

J is TRBJ2-1 and V is TRBV7-9; 7 bases align to TRBD2. The CDR3 contains 15 residues. Trimming took 5 bases from V and 3 from J; bases not matched to a gene: 7. Germline assignment: CDR1 SEHNR and CDR2 FQNEAQ (reference sequence). DNA for the CDR3: TGTGCCAGCAGCCCGAGCGGGATGCTCTACAATGAGCAGTTCTTC. It specifies CASSPSGMLYNEQFF.

The CDR3 DNA follows: TGTGCCAGCAGCGCACCACAGGGACTGAACACTGAAGCTTTCTTT. Its translation is CASSAPQGLNTEAFF. The chain joins TRBV7-6 to TRBJ1-1; a weak D match, TRBD1 (6 bases). The CDR3 extends over 15 amino acids. Germline V gene lookup returns CDR1 SGHVS and CDR2 FNYEAQ. The V gene lost 5 bases and the J gene lost 0 bases, with 13 bases spanning the gap.

V gene TRBV24-1 combines with J gene TRBJ2-3, with TRBD1 matching over 9 bases. V lost 0 bases to trimming and J lost 1 base; unmatched junction nucleotides: 4. This CDR3 has 17 residues. Germline V gene lookup returns CDR1 KGHDR and CDR2 SFDVKD. In nucleotides, the CDR3 is TGTGCCACCAGTGATTTGTCCGGGACAGGGCGCACAGATACGCAGTATTTT. This gives the protein CATSDLSGTGRTDTQYF.

This sequence joins TRBV7-2 and TRBJ2-1, with D uncertain. The CDR3 contains 13 residues. CDR1 is SGHTA and CDR2 is FQGNSA in the germline V gene. Trimming took off 1 base at V and 7 bases at J, with 8 bases between the two ends. The CDR3 bases are TGTGCCAGCAGCTTAGAGGGATGGAATGAGCAGTTCTTC. It translates to CASSLEGWNEQFF.